This record covers a single T cell receptor beta chain. The antigen remains undetermined. Germline CDR1 reads SGHAT; CDR2 reads FQNNGV. V lost 0 bases and J lost 3, with 9 bases in between. The CDR3 is 15 residues long. The data belong to a study of cytomegalovirus exposure and HLA in healthy donors. Study-level information: Earlier findings included some 100 million unique TCR beta sequences obtained from 150 million to 200 million T cells.

It was with 60 Vbeta and 13 Jbeta primers that the PCR ran. Assay: immunoSEQ multiplex PCR; the TCRdb copy retains only in-frame clones and omits some. The repertoire holds 310,000 or so clones, with around 90% as singletons. The study, taken as a whole, reports: Accurate prediction of most subjects' HLA-A and HLA-B alleles from TCR beta sequences was reported. V segments that were indistinguishable, TRBV6-2 and TRBV6-3 among them, were omitted from analysis.

V usage is TRBV11-2 and J usage is TRBJ2-1; no firm D call. The sequencing sample was made of PBMCs. The receptor comes from a young woman in good health and CMV-seronegative. In DNA form, the CDR3 reads TGTGCCAGCAGCTTAGATTCTCCAGGCTACAATGAGCAGTTCTTC. Its translation: CASSLDSPGYNEQFF.